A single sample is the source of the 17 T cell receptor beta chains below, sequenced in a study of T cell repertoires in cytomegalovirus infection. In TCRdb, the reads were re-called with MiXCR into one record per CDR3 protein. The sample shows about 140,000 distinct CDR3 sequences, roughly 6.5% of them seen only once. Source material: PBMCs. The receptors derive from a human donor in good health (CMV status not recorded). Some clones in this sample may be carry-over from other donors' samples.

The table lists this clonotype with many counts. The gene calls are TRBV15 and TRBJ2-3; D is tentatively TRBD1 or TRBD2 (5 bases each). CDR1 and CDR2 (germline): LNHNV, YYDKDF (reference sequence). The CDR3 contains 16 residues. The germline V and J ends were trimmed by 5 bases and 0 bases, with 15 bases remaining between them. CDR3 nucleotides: TGTGCCACCAGCCGCCCAGACAGACTAAGCACAGATACGCAGTATTTT. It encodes CATSRPDRLSTDTQYF.

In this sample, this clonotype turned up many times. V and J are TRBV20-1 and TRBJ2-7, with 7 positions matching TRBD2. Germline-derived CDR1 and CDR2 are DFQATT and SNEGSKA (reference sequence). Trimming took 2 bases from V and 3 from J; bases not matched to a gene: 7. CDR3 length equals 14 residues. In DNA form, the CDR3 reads TGCAGTGCTAGAAGGCCCGGCGGGGGCTACGAGCAGTACTTC. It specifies CSARRPGGGYEQYF.

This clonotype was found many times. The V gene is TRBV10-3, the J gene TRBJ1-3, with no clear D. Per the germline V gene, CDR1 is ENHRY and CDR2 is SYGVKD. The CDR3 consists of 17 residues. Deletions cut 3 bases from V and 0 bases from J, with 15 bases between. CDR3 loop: CAISDGQAISSGNTIYF. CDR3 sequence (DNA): TGTGCCATCAGTGATGGGCAGGCAATTTCCTCTGGAAACACCATATATTTT.

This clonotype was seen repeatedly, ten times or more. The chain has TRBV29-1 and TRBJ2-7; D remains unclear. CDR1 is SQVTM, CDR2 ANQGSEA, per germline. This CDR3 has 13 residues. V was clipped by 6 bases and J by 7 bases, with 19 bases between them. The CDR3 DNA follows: TGCAGCGTGATGGGCAGCAGCCTTTTGGAGCAGTACTTC. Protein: CSVMGSSLLEQYF.

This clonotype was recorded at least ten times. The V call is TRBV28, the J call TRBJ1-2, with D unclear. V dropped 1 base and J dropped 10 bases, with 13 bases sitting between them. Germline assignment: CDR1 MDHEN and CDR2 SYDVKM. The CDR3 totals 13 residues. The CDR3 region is CASSLYGGLLYTF. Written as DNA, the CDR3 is TGTGCCAGCAGTTTATATGGCGGACTCCTCTACACCTTC.

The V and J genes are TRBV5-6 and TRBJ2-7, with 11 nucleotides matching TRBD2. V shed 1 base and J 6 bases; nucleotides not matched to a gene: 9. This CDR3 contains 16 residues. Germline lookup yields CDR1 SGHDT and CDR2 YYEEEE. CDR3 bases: TGTGCCAGCAGCTTGCGGTCTAGCGGGGGGCCCACCGAGCAGTACTTC. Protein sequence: CASSLRSSGGPTEQYF. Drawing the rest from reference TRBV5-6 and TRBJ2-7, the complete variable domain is DAGVTQSPTHLIKTRGQQVTLRCSPKSGHDTVSWYQQALGQGPQFIFQYYEEEERQRGNFPDRFSGHQFPNYSSELNVNALLLGDSALYLCASSLRSSGGPTEQYFGPGTRLTVT.

This CDR3 reads CASSAPSGGTSSYNEQFF. In DNA form, the CDR3 reads TGTGCCAGCAGCGCCCCTAGCGGGGGTACGAGCTCCTACAATGAGCAGTTCTTC. V usage is TRBV7-9 and J usage is TRBJ2-1, with 10 bases matching TRBD2. Germline V gene sequence: CDR1 SEHNR, CDR2 FQNEAQ (reference sequence). V shed 5 bases and J 0 bases; nucleotides not matched to a gene: 10. The CDR3 spans 18 residues.

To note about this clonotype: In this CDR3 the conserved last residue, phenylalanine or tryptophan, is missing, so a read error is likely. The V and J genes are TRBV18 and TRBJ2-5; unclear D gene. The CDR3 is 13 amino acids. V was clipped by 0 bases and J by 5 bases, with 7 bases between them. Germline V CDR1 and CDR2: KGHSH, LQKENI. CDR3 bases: TGTGCCAGCTCACCACCTCAGATTGAGACCCAGTACTAC. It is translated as CASSPPQIETQYY.

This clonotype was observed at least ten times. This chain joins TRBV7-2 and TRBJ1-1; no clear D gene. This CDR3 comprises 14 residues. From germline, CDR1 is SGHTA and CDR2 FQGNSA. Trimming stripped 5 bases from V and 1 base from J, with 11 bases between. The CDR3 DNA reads TGTGCCAGCAGCCCCCGGCCAGAGAACACTGAAGCTTTCTTT. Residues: CASSPRPENTEAFF.

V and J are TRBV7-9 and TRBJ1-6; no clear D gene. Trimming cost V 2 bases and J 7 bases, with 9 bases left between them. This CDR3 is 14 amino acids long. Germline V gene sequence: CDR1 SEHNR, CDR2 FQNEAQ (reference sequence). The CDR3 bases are TGTGCCAGCAGCTTAAGCGGTGTGAATTCACCCCTCCACTTT. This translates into CASSLSGVNSPLHF.

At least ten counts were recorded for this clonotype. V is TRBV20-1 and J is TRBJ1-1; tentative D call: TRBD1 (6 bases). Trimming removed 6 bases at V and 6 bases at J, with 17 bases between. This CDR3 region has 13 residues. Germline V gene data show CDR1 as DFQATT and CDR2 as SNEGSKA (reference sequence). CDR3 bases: TGCAGTGCCCAGACAGGCGGAACGGCTGAAGCTTTCTTT. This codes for CSAQTGGTAEAFF.

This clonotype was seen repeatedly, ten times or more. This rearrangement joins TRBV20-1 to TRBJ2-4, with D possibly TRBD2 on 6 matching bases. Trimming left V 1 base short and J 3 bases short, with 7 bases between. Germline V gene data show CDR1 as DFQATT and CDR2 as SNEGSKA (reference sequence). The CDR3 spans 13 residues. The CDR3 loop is CSARGGDKNIQYF. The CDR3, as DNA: TGCAGTGCTAGAGGGGGGGACAAAAACATTCAGTACTTC.

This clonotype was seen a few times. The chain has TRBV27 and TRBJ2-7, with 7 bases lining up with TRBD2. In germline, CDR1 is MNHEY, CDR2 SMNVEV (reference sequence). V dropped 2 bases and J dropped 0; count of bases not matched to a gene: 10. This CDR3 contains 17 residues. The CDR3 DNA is TGTGCCAGCAGTTTACCTGGGGGGGAAACGAGCTCCTACGAGCAGTACTTC. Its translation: CASSLPGGETSSYEQYF.

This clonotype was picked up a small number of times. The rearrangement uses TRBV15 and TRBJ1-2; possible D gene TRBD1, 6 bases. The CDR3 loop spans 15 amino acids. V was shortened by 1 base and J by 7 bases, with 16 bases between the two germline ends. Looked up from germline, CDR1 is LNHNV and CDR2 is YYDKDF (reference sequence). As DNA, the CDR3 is TGTGCCACCAGCAGAGGGGAAGGACAGAAAGGTGGCTACACCTTC. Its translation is CATSRGEGQKGGYTF.

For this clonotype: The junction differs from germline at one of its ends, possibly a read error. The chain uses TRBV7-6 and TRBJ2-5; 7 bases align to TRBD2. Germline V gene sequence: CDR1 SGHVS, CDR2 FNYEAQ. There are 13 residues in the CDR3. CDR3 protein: CASSWTRTETQYF. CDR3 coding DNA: TGTGCTAGCAGCTGGACTAGGACTGAGACCCAGTACTTC. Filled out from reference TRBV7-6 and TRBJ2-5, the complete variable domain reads GAGVSQSPRYKVTKRGQDVALRCDPISGHVSLYWYRQALGQGPEFLTYFNYEAQQDKSGLPNDRFSAERPEGSISTLTIQRTEQRDSAMYRCASSWTRTETQYFGPGTRLLVL.

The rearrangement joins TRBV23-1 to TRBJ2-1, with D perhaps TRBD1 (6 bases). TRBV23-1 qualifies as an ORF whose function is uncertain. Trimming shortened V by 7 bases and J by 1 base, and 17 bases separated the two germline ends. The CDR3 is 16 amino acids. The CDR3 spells CASTLNRVCSYNEQFF. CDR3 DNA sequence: TGCGCCAGCACTCTGAACAGGGTGTGTTCCTACAATGAGCAGTTCTTC.

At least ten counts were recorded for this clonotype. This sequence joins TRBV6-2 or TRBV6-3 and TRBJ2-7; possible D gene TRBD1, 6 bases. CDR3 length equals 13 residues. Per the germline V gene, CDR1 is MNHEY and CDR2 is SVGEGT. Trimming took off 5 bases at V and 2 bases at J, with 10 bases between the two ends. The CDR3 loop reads CASSNRETYEQYF. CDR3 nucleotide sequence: TGTGCCAGCAGTAACAGGGAGACCTACGAGCAGTACTTC.